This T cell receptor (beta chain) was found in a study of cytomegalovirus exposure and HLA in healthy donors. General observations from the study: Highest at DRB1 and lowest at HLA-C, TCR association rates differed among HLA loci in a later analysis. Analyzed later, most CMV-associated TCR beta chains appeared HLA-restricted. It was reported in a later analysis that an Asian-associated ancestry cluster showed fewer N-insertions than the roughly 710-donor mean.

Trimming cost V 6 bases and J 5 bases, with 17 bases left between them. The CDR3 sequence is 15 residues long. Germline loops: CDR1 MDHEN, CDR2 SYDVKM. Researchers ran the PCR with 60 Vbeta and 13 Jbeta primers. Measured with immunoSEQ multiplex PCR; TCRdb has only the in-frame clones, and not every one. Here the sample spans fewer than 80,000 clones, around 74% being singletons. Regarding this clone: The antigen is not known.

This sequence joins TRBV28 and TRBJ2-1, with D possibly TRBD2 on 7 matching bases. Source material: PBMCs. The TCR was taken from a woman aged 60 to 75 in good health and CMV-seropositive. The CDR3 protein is CASSQGGARNNEQFF. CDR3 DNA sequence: TGTGCCAGCAGCCAAGGGGGGGCCAGAAACAATGAGCAGTTCTTC.